This T cell receptor (beta chain) was sequenced in a study of blood T cell repertoires in COVID-19. For the study at large: In each case, the material was cDNA or gDNA derived from T cells, B-cell-depleted T cells, or PBMCs.

Assay used: immunoSEQ multiplex PCR; TCRdb lists only in-frame clones, some missing. This table holds 110,000 or so clones, roughly four fifths found once. This clone was found many times. With 1 base clipped from V and 6 bases from J, the junction kept 6 bases outside the gene matches. The CDR3 sequence is 15 residues long. The germline CDR1 and CDR2 sequences are LNHDA and SQIVND (reference sequence). The source is a human donor in a cohort sampled during active COVID-19. J is TRBJ1-5 and V is TRBV19; 7 nucleotides match TRBD1. What was sequenced was peripheral blood. CDR3 nucleotide sequence: TGTGCCAGTAGTATAGGACGAGGGGGCGGTCAGCCCCAGCATTTT. It is translated as CASSIGRGGGQPQHF.